This TCR beta chain was profiled in a study of cytomegalovirus exposure and HLA in healthy donors. At the level of the study: Roughly four fifths of several hundred genotyped donors fell in the Caucasian-associated ancestry cluster. Notes on the study in general: While the bulk of TCR sequences proved rare, some public TCRs turned up in many donors. In a later analysis, a missense DCLRE1C variant was linked to TCR beta V- and J-gene trimming.

In germline, CDR1 is MNHEY, CDR2 SVGAGI. The CDR3 length is 13 residues. The ends were cut back, 4 bases at V and 3 bases at J, with 10 bases in the middle. Researchers ran the PCR with 60 Vbeta and 13 Jbeta primers. Repertoires were generated with immunoSEQ multiplex PCR, while TCRdb's copy carries only in-frame clones and drops some. The table includes over 150,000 clones, 70% to 85% detected once. Concerning this clone itself: What it binds is not known.

V usage is TRBV6-5 and J usage is TRBJ2-7; tentatively, D is TRBD1 (6 bases). The specimen was PBMCs. This receptor was taken from a man aged 18 to 35 in good health and CMV-seronegative. This CDR3 reads CASSSNRDYEQYF. As DNA, the CDR3 is TGTGCCAGCAGTTCAAACAGGGACTACGAGCAGTACTTC.